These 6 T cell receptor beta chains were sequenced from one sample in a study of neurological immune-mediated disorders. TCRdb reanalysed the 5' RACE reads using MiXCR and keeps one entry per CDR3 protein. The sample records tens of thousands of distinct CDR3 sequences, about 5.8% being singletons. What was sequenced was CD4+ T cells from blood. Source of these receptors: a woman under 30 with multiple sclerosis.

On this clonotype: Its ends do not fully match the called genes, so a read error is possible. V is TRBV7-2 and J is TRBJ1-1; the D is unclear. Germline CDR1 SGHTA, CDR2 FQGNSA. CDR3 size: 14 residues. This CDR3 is CASSLFNLNTETLF. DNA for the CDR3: TGTGCCAGCAGCTTATTTAACCTGAACACTGAAACTCTCTTT.

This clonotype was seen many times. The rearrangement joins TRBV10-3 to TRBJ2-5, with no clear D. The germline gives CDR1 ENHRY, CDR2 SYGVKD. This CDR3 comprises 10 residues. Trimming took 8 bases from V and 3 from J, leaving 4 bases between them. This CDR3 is CAIGEETQYF. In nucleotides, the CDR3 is TGTGCCATCGGGGAAGAGACCCAGTACTTC.

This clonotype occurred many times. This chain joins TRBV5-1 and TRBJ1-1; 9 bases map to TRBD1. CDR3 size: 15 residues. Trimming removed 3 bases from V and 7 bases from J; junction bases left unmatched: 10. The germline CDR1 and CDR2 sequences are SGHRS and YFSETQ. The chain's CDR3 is CASSSTLQGAGEAFF. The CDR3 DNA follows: TGCGCCAGCAGCTCAACGTTACAGGGGGCGGGTGAAGCTTTCTTT.

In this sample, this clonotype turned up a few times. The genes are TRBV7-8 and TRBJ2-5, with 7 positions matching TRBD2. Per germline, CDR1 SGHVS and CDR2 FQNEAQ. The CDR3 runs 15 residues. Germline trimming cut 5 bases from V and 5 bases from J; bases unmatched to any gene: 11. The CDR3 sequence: CASSPQRGGRETQYF. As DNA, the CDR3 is TGTGCCAGCAGCCCCCAGCGGGGTGGGCGGGAGACCCAGTACTTC.

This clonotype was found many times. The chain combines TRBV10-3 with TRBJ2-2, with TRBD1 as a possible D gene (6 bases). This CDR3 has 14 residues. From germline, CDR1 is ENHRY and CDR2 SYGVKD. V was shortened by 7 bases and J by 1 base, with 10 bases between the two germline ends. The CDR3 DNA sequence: TGTGCCATCACCCAGGACAGGAACACCGGGGAGCTGTTTTTT. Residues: CAITQDRNTGELFF.

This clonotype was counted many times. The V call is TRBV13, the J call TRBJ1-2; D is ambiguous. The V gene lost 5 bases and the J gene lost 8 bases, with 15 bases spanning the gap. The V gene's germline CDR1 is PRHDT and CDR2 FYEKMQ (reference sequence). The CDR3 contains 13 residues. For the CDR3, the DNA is TGTGCCAGCAGCGAGACCCTCAGACGAGGCTACACCTTC. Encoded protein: CASSETLRRGYTF. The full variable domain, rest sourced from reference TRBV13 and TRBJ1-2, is AAGVIQSPRHLIKEKRETATLKCYPIPRHDTVYWYQQGPGQDPQFLISFYEKMQSDKGSIPDRFSAQQFSDYHSELNMSSLELGDSALYFCASSETLRRGYTFGSGTRLTVV.